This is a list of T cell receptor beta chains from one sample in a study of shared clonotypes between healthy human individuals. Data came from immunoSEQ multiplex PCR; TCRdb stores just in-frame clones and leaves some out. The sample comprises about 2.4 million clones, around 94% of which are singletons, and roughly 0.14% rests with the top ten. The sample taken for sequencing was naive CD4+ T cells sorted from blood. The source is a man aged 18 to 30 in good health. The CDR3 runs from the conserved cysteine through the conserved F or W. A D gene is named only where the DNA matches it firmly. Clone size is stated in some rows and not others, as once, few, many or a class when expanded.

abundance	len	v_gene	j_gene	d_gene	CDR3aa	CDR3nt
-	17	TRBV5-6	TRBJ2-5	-	CASSLESGGVYQETQYF	TGTGCCAGCAGCTTGGAATCGGGTGGGGTGTACCAAGAGACCCAGTACTTC
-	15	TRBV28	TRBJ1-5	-	CASSLAGADNQPQHF	TGTGCCAGCAGTTTAGCAGGTGCAGATAATCAGCCCCAGCATTTT
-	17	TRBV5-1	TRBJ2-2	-	CASSLGSGAQRTGELFF	TGCGCCAGCAGCTTGGGCTCGGGGGCCCAGCGCACCGGGGAGCTGTTTTTT
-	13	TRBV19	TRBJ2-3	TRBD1	CASTGQGSDTQYF	TGTGCCAGTACCGGACAGGGATCAGATACGCAGTATTTT
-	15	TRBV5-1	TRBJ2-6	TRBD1	CASSPTGDGANVLTF	TGCGCCAGCAGCCCGACAGGGGATGGGGCCAACGTCCTGACTTTC
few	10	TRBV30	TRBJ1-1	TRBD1	CACTTGEAFF	TGTGCCTGCACGACAGGGGAAGCTTTCTTT
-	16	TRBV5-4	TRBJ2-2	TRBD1	CASSLGDRMNTGELFF	TGTGCCAGCAGCTTGGGGGACAGAATGAACACCGGGGAGCTGTTTTTT
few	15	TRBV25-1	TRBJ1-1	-	CASSESTVMNTEAFF	TGTGCCAGCAGTGAATCGACAGTTATGAACACTGAAGCTTTCTTT
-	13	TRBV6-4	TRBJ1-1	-	CASSNQGGTEAFF	TGTGCCAGCAGTAATCAGGGCGGCACTGAAGCTTTCTTT
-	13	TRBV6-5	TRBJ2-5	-	CASMRGGGETQYF	TGTGCCAGCATGAGGGGGGGCGGGGAGACCCAGTACTTC
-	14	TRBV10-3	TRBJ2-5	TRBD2	CAIRRGGGQETQYF	TGTGCCATCAGACGAGGCGGGGGACAAGAGACCCAGTACTTC
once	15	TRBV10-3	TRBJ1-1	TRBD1	CATSPDRGMSTEAFF	TGTGCCACTTCTCCGGACAGGGGGATGAGCACTGAAGCTTTCTTT
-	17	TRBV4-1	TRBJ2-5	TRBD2	CASSQEPSGGWQETQYF	TGCGCCAGCAGCCAAGAGCCTAGCGGGGGGTGGCAAGAGACCCAGTACTTC
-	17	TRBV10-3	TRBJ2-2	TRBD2	CAISVLTGTGGAGELFF	TGTGCCATCAGTGTTTTGACCGGGACCGGGGGGGCCGGGGAGCTGTTTTTT
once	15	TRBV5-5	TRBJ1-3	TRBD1	CASSLVWDRGNTIYF	TGTGCCAGCAGCTTGGTTTGGGACAGGGGAAACACCATATATTTT
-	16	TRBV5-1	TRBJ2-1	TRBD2	CASSALLAGGYNEQFF	TGCGCCAGCAGCGCATTACTAGCGGGAGGTTACAATGAGCAGTTCTTC